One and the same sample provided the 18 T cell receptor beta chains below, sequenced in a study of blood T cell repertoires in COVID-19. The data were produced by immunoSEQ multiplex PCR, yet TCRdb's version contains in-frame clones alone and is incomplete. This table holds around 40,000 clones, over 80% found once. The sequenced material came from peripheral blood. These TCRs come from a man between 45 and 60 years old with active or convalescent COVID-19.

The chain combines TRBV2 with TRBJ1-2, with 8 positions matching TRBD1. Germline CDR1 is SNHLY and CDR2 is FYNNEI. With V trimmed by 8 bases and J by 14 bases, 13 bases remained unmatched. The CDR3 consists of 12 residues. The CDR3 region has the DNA TGTGCCAGCCGAAGGATATCACAGGGGGAGACCTTC. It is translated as CASRRISQGETF.

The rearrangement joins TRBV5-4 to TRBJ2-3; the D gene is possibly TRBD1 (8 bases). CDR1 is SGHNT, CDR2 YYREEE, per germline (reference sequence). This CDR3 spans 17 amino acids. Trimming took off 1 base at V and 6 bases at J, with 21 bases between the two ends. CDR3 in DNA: TGTGCCAGCAGCTTGAACGGGGGGCGGCAGGGGGCGGATACGCAGTATTTT. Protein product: CASSLNGGRQGADTQYF. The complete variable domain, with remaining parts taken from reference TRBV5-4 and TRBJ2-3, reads ETGVTQSPTHLIKTRGQQVTLRCSSQSGHNTVSWYQQALGQGPQFIFQYYREEENGRGNFPPRFSGLQFPNYSSELNVNALELDDSALYLCASSLNGGRQGADTQYFGPGTRLTVL.

CDR3 protein: CASREMAGDNSPLHF. CDR3 nucleotide sequence: TGTGCCAGCAGAGAAATGGCAGGGGATAATTCACCCCTCCACTTT. The chain links TRBV6-4 to TRBJ1-6, with D tentatively TRBD1 (6 bases). Germline CDR1 reads MRHNA; CDR2 reads SNTAGT. There are 15 residues in the CDR3. V shed 6 bases and J shed 5 bases, with 14 bases lying between them.

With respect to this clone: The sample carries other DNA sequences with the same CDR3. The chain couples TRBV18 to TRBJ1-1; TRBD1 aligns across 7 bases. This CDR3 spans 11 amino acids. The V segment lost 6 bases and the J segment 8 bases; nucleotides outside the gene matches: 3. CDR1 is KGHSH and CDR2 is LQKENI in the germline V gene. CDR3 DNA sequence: TGTGCCAGCTCTCCGGACAGGGAAGCTTTCTTT. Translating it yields CASSPDREAFF.

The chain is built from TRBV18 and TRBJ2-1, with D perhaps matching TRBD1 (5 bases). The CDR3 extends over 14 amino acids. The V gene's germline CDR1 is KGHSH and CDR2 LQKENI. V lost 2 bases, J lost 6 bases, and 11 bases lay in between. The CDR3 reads CASSPGARSNEQFF. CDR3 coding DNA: TGTGCCAGCTCACCAGGGGCTCGAAGCAATGAGCAGTTCTTC.

CDR3 sequence reads: CASSRRRGTEAFF. The CDR3 DNA sequence: TGTGCCAGCAGTCGTCGACGGGGCACTGAAGCTTTCTTT. The chain recombines TRBV27 with TRBJ1-1; no firm D call. V dropped 5 bases and J dropped 4 bases, with 11 bases sitting between them. Germline V gene sequence: CDR1 MNHEY, CDR2 SMNVEV (reference sequence). CDR3 length: 13 residues.

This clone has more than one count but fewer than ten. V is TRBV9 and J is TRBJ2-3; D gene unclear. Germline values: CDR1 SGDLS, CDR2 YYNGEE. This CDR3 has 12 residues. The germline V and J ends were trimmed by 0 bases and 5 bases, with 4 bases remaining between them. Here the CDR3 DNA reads TGTGCCAGCAGCGTAGATCGAGATACGCAGTATTTT. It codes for CASSVDRDTQYF.

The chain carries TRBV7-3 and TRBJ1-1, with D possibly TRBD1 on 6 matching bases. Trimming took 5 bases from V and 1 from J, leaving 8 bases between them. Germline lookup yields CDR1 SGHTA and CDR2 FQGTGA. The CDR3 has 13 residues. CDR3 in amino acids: CASSRDTNTEAFF. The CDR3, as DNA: TGTGCCAGCAGCCGGGACACGAACACTGAAGCTTTCTTT.

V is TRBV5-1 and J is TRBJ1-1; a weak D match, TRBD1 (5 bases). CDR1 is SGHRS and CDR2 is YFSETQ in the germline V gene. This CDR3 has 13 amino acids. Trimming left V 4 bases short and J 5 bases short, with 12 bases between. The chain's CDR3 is CASSLTGGTEAFF. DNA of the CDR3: TGCGCCAGCAGCCTCACCGGGGGAACTGAAGCTTTCTTT.

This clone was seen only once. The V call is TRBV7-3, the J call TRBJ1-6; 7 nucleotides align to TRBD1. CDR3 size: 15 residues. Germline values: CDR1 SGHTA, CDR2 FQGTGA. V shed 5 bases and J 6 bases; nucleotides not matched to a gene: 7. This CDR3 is CASSLGTVANSPLHF. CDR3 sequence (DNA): TGTGCCAGCAGCCTCGGGACAGTAGCTAATTCACCCCTCCACTTT.

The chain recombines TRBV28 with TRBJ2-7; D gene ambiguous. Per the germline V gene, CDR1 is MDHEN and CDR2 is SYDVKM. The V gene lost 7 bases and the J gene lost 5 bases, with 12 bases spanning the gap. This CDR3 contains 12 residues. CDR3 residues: CASNWRTNEQYF. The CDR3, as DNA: TGTGCCAGCAATTGGAGAACCAACGAGCAGTACTTC.

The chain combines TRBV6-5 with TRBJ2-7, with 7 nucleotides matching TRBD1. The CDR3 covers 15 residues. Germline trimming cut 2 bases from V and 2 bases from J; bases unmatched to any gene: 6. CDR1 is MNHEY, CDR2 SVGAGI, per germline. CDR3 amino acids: CASSYTGTDTYEQYF. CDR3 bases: TGTGCCAGCAGTTACACCGGGACAGATACCTACGAGCAGTACTTC.

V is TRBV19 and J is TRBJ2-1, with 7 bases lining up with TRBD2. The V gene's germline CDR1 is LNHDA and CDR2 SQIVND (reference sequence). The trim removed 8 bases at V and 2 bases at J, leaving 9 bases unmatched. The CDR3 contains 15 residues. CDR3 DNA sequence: TGTGCCAGTTACGATTCGGGGGGTCCCTACAATGAGCAGTTCTTC. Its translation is CASYDSGGPYNEQFF.

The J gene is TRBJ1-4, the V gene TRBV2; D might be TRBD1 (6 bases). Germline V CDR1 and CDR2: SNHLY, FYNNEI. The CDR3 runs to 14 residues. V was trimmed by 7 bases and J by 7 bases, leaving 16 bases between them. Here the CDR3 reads CASTRDIGSEKLFF. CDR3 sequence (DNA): TGTGCCAGCACCCGGGACATCGGATCTGAAAAACTGTTTTTT. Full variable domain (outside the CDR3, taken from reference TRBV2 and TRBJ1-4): EPEVTQTPSHQVTQMGQEVILRCVPISNHLYFYWYRQILGQKVEFLVSFYNNEISEKSEIFDDQFSVERPDGSNFTLKIRSTKLEDSAMYFCASTRDIGSEKLFFGSGTQLSVL.

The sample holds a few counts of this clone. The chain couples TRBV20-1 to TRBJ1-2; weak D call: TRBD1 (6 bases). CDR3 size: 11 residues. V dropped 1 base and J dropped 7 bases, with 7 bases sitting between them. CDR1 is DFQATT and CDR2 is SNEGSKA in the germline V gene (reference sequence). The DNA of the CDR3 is TGCAGTGCTAGAGGGGGGCCTGGCTACACCTTC. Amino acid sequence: CSARGGPGYTF.

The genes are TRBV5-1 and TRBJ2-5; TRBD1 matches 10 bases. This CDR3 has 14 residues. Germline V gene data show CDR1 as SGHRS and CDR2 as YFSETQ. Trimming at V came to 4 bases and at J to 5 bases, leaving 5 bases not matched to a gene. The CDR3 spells CASSGQGGEETQYF. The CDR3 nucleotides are TGCGCCAGCAGCGGACAGGGGGGTGAGGAGACCCAGTACTTC.

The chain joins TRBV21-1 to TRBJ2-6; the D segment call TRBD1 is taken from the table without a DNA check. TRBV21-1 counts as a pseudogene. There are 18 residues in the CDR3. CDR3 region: CASSKRGRLSSGANVLTF. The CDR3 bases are TGTGCCAGCAGCAAAAGGGGCAGGTTGAGCTCTGGGGCCAACGTCCTGACTTTC.

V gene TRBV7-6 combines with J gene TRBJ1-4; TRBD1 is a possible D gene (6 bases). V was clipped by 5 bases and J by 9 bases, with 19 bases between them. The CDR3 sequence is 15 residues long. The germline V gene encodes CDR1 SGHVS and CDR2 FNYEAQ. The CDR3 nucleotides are TGTGCCAGCAGCCTCAACAGGGCGTCGCGACAAAAACTGTTTTTT. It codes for CASSLNRASRQKLFF.